This TCR beta chain was recovered during a study of T cell clonotyping in hematopoietic cell transplantation. V shed 6 bases and J 9 bases; nucleotides not matched to a gene: 10. The CDR3 spans 15 residues. Germline CDR1 reads MNHEY; CDR2 reads SMNVEV (reference sequence). The method was immunoSEQ multiplex PCR; TCRdb's version includes in-frame clones alone and lacks a portion of them. The sample has over a thousand clones, around 95% seen once. The rearrangement links TRBV27 to TRBJ2-1, with TRBD1 identical over 11 bases. Here the sequenced sample was PBMCs, taken 30 days after allogeneic stem cell transplant. The TCR was taken from a male patient between 18 and 35 years old who had an allogeneic stem cell transplant from a related donor, so the T cells may come from the graft donor. Some clones in this sample may be carry-over from other donors' samples. The CDR3 spells CASSARGQGAGEQFF. CDR3 sequence (DNA): TGTGCCAGCAGCGCCCGAGGACAGGGGGCCGGTGAGCAGTTCTTC.